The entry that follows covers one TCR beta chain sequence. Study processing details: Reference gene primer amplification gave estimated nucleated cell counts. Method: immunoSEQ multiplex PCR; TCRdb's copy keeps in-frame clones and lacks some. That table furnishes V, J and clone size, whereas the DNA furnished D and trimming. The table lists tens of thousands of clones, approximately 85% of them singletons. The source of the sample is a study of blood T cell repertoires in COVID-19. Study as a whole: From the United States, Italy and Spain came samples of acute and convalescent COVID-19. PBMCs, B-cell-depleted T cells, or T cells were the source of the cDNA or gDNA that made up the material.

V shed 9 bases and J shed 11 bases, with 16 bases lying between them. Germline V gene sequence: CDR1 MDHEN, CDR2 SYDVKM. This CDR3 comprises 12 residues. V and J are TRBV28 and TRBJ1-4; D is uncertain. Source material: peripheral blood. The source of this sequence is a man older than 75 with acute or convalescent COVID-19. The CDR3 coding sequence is TGTGCCAGTCACGAGCCCTCCAATAAACTGTTTTTT. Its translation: CASHEPSNKLFF.